The next 21 T cell receptor beta chains were all read from a single sample in a study of blood T cell repertoires in COVID-19 (dated by TCRdb to between 2020 and 2021). The library came from the immunoSEQ multiplex PCR assay. In TCRdb, the immuneACCESS table is reduced to in-frame sequences with V and J assigned. These tables do not hold every clone; where another copy was compared, an unresolved V gene accounts for under half, and the others remain unexplained. In this sample the table shows over 200,000 clones, about 88% of which occur a single time. The ten top clones hold approximately 4% of the sample. Sample: PBMCs or T cells enriched from blood (not recorded which). These receptors came from a woman aged 25 to 39 who had been exposed to COVID-19.

The V and J genes are TRBV2 and TRBJ2-5, with TRBD2 matching 16 bases. With 11 bases clipped from V and 5 bases from J, the junction kept 14 bases outside the gene matches. This CDR3 has 17 residues. Germline V gene sequence: CDR1 SNHLY, CDR2 FYNNEI. CDR3 nucleotide sequence: TGTGCCTCCCGGTGGGGACTAGCGGGGGGGCTCAGTGAGACCCAGTACTTC. It codes for CASRWGLAGGLSETQYF.

This chain links TRBV28 with TRBJ1-1, with D possibly TRBD1 on 6 matching bases. The CDR3 runs to 16 residues. V dropped 6 bases and J dropped 3 bases, with 20 bases sitting between them. Germline CDR1 reads MDHEN; CDR2 reads SYDVKM. The CDR3 is CASSRPRRGEYTEAFF. CDR3 DNA sequence: TGTGCCAGCAGCCGCCCCCGCAGGGGAGAGTACACTGAAGCTTTCTTT.

V is TRBV5-5 and J is TRBJ2-7; 7 bases are a match to TRBD1. Germline CDR1 reads SGHKS; CDR2 reads YYEKEE (reference sequence). CDR3 size: 12 residues. The J segment lost 3 bases and the V segment lost 6 bases, leaving 3 bases of the junction unmatched. CDR3: CASKGGIYEQYF. Written as DNA, the CDR3 is TGTGCCAGCAAAGGGGGCATCTACGAGCAGTACTTC.

The V call is TRBV11-3, the J call TRBJ2-7; no firm D call. The V end lost 3 bases, the J end lost 5 bases, and 11 bases lay between the germline ends. The germline gives CDR1 SGHNT, CDR2 YENEEA. The CDR3 is 13 residues long. In DNA, the CDR3 is TGTGCCAGCAGCTTGGGCTTTTCCAACGAGCAGTACTTC. The encoded protein is CASSLGFSNEQYF. Full variable domain (rest looked up from reference TRBV11-3 and TRBJ2-7): EAGVVQSPRYKIIEKKQPVAFWCNPISGHNTLYWYLQNLGQGPELLIRYENEEAVDDSQLPKDRFSAERLKGVDSTLKIQPAELGDSAVYLCASSLGFSNEQYFGPGTRLTVT.

V gene TRBV6-7 combines with J gene TRBJ2-1, with D maybe TRBD1 (6 bases). TRBV6-7 is marked as an open reading frame, function uncertain. CDR3 length: 15 amino acids. The V end was cut by 10 bases, the J end by 4 bases, with 20 bases between. The CDR3 protein is CAKNNKTDSYNEQFF. The CDR3 DNA is TGTGCCAAGAATAACAAGACGGACAGTTACAATGAGCAGTTCTTC.

This clone occurred once. CDR3 DNA: TGTGCCAGCAGTGACACAGGGGTTTTGAACACCGGGGAGCTGTTTTTT. Translation: CASSDTGVLNTGELFF. The J gene is TRBJ2-2, the V gene TRBV2; the match to TRBD1 covers 7 bases. CDR1 is SNHLY, CDR2 FYNNEI, per germline. Unmatched junction bases numbered 5, after V lost 3 bases and J lost 1 base. CDR3 length equals 16 residues.

As for this clone: A junction boundary mismatches the germline segment, possibly from a read error. CDR3 sequence (DNA): TGTGCCAGCAGCCAAGGCCCAAAGACTCAGTACTTC. Translated: CASSQGPKTQYF. The rearrangement uses TRBV3-1 (or the pseudogene TRBV3-2) and TRBJ2-5; no definite D call. Germline V gene lookup returns CDR1 LGHDT and CDR2 YNNKEL (reference sequence). The CDR3 extends over 12 amino acids.

The rearrangement uses TRBV4-2 and TRBJ2-3; TRBD2 matches 8 bases. Germline values: CDR1 LGHNA, CDR2 YNFKEQ. The CDR3 is made up of 17 amino acids. V shed 0 bases, J shed 8 bases, and the junction held 13 bases outside the gene matches. The CDR3 DNA follows: TGTGCCAGCAGCCAAGAGACGGGAACGGGGGGGCTTCTTACGCAGTATTTT. Its protein product is CASSQETGTGGLLTQYF.

This chain joins TRBV12-3 or TRBV12-4 and TRBJ2-3, with D tentatively TRBD2 (6 bases). CDR3 length equals 13 residues. V shed 7 bases and J shed 3 bases, with 11 bases lying between them. CDR3 amino acids: CASKSAGTDTQYF. CDR3 nucleotides: TGTGCCAGCAAAAGTGCGGGGACAGATACGCAGTATTTT.

Turning to this clone: The same CDR3 also results from other DNA sequences found in this sample. This chain uses TRBV30 with TRBJ1-1; D is uncertain. Looked up from germline, CDR1 is GTSNPN and CDR2 is SVGIG (reference sequence). The CDR3 spans 13 residues. Trimming removed 0 bases at V and 3 bases at J, with 8 bases between. In nucleotides, the CDR3 is TGTGCCTGGAGTGTTCAATCGGACACTGAAGCTTTCTTT. It specifies CAWSVQSDTEAFF.

The chain combines TRBV28 with TRBJ2-1; TRBD1 aligns across 8 bases. Germline loops: CDR1 MDHEN, CDR2 SYDVKM. The CDR3 has 17 amino acids. The junction had 17 bases not matched to a gene; V was cut back by 6 bases and J by 7 bases. The CDR3 sequence: CASSSGQGGTQRNEQFF. The CDR3 region has the DNA TGTGCCAGCAGCTCAGGACAGGGAGGTACCCAGCGGAATGAGCAGTTCTTC.

CDR3 nucleotides: TGTGCCAGCAGCAAACAGGGGGCAGGACAGCCCCAGCATTTT. It specifies CASSKQGAGQPQHF. The chain is built from TRBV11-3 and TRBJ1-5, with TRBD1 matching over 9 bases. Germline CDR1 reads SGHNT; CDR2 reads YENEEA. V lost 5 bases and J lost 7; bases outside the gene matches: 6. The CDR3 length is 14 residues.

This clone was seen only once. The chain is built from TRBV18 and TRBJ2-1, with TRBD1 matching 9 bases. The germline CDR1 and CDR2 sequences are KGHSH and LQKENI. V lost 4 bases, J lost 3 bases, and 4 bases stayed unmatched. The CDR3 spans 15 residues. The CDR3: CASSQGTGLYNEQFF. The CDR3 DNA sequence: TGTGCCAGCTCACAAGGGACAGGGCTCTACAATGAGCAGTTCTTC.

This chain uses TRBV7-8 with TRBJ2-3, with 8 bases lining up with TRBD2. With 1 base clipped from V and 0 bases from J, the junction kept 0 bases outside the gene matches. This CDR3 region has 15 residues. From germline, CDR1 is SGHVS and CDR2 FQNEAQ. The CDR3 nucleotides read TGTGCCAGCAGCTTAGAGCGGGGGAGCACAGATACGCAGTATTTT. As protein: CASSLERGSTDTQYF.

This chain links TRBV7-2 with TRBJ1-1, with 7 positions matching TRBD1. The CDR3 covers 13 residues. V was clipped by 1 base and J by 11 bases; unmatched bases: 7. Per the germline V gene, CDR1 is SGHTA and CDR2 is FQGNSA. This CDR3 is CASSLGGDRGAFF. The CDR3, as DNA: TGTGCCAGCAGCTTAGGGGGGGACAGAGGGGCTTTCTTT.

This clone was counted a few times. This chain connects TRBV12-3 or TRBV12-4 to TRBJ1-1; 8 bases are shared with TRBD1. The CDR3 is made up of 13 amino acids. V shed 3 bases and J 7 bases; nucleotides not matched to a gene: 4. The CDR3 is CASSFGGQGEAFF. In nucleotides, the CDR3 is TGTGCCAGCAGTTTTGGCGGACAGGGTGAAGCTTTCTTT.

This sequence joins TRBV9 and TRBJ2-1; weak D call: TRBD1 (6 bases). The CDR3 is 15 amino acids. V was clipped by 5 bases and J by 6 bases, with 18 bases between them. Germline CDR1 and CDR2: SGDLS and YYNGEE. The CDR3 nucleotides are TGTGCCAGCAGTGAGAGGGACACTAAGTCCAATGAGCAGTTCTTC. This codes for CASSERDTKSNEQFF.

The V and J genes are TRBV18 and TRBJ2-5; 8 bases align to TRBD1. CDR1 is KGHSH and CDR2 is LQKENI in the germline V gene. The J segment lost 5 bases and the V segment lost 4 bases, leaving 6 bases of the junction unmatched. The CDR3 runs 14 residues. DNA of the CDR3: TGTGCCAGCTCACTTCGGACAGGGAGGGAGACCCAGTACTTC. Translation: CASSLRTGRETQYF.

This chain connects TRBV30 to TRBJ1-2; weak D call: TRBD1 (6 bases). V was trimmed by 0 bases and J by 8 bases, leaving 13 bases between them. Germline V gene data show CDR1 as GTSNPN and CDR2 as SVGIG (reference sequence). The CDR3 runs 13 residues. The CDR3 here is CAWSVVRGFGYTF. CDR3 coding DNA: TGTGCCTGGAGTGTAGTCAGGGGATTCGGCTACACCTTC.

This rearrangement joins TRBV3-1 (or the pseudogene TRBV3-2) to TRBJ2-1, with TRBD2 matching over 7 bases. CDR1 is LGHDT and CDR2 is YNNKEL in the germline V gene (reference sequence). The CDR3 spans 16 residues. V was pared by 4 bases and J by 7 bases, with 13 bases of the junction left unmatched. CDR3 nucleotides: TGTGCCAGCAGCCGATCCGAACTAGCGCCTGATAATGAGCAGTTCTTC. Protein sequence: CASSRSELAPDNEQFF.

This chain connects TRBV19 to TRBJ2-2; weak D call: TRBD1 (5 bases). CDR3 size: 14 residues. Trimming removed 5 bases from V and 7 bases from J, with 14 bases in between. CDR1 and CDR2 (germline): LNHDA, SQIVND (reference sequence). CDR3 amino acids: CASSARPDSGELFF. For the CDR3, the DNA is TGTGCCAGTAGTGCCCGTCCTGACAGCGGGGAGCTGTTTTTT.